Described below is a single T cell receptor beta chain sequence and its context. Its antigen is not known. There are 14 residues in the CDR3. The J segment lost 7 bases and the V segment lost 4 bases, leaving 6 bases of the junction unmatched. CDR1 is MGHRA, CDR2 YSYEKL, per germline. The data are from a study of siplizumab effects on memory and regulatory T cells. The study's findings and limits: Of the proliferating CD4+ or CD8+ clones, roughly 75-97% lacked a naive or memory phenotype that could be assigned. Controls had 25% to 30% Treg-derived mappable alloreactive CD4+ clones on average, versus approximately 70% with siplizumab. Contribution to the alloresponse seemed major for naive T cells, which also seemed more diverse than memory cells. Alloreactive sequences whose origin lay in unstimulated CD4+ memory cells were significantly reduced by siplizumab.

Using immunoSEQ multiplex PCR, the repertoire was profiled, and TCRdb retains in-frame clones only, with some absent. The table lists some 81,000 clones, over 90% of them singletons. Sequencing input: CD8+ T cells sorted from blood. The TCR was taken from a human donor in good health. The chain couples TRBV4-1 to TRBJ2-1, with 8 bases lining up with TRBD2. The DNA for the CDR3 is TGCGCCAGCAGCCCCGGGACGGGGGGGAATGAGCAGTTCTTC. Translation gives CASSPGTGGNEQFF.